One and the same sample provided the 3 T cell receptor beta chains below, sequenced in a study of blood T cell repertoires in COVID-19. The data were produced by immunoSEQ multiplex PCR, yet TCRdb's version contains in-frame clones alone and is incomplete. The sample contains roughly 110,000 clones, 88% of which appear only once. Sequencing was carried out using peripheral blood. These receptors were collected from a man over 45 with active or convalescent COVID-19.

The rearrangement joins TRBV6-6 to TRBJ2-2; no definite D call. Trimming removed 0 bases at V and 6 bases at J, with 8 bases between. Germline CDR1 MNHNY, CDR2 SVGAGI (reference sequence). This CDR3 spans 14 amino acids. The CDR3 protein is CASSYSQWPGELFF. In DNA, the CDR3 is TGTGCCAGCAGTTACTCCCAGTGGCCCGGGGAGCTGTTTTTT.

The V and J genes are TRBV7-2 and TRBJ1-5; 9 bases match TRBD1. Germline V lookup: CDR1 SGHTA, CDR2 FQGNSA. The CDR3 is 16 amino acids. The V gene end was trimmed by 1 base and the J gene end by 7 bases; junction bases not matched to a gene: 8. DNA for the CDR3: TGTGCCAGCAGCTTAGGGACAGGGGCCTACGTACAGCCCCAGCATTTT. As protein: CASSLGTGAYVQPQHF. The variable domain in full, completed from reference TRBV7-2 and TRBJ1-5, reads GAGVSQSPSNKVTEKGKDVELRCDPISGHTALYWYRQSLGQGLEFLIYFQGNSAPDKSGLPSDRFSAERTGGSVSTLTIQRTQQEDSAVYLCASSLGTGAYVQPQHFGDGTRLSIL.

The rearrangement joins TRBV19 to TRBJ1-1; possibly TRBD1 for D (6 bases). CDR1 is LNHDA, CDR2 SQIVND, per germline (reference sequence). The CDR3 has 14 residues. Between the trimmed V and J ends, which lost 3 bases and 1 base, there was a span of 9 bases. CDR3 nucleotides: TGTGCCAGTAGTATCGGACAGTCGAACACTGAAGCTTTCTTT. The encoded protein is CASSIGQSNTEAFF. The whole variable domain, remainder taken from reference TRBV19 and TRBJ1-1, is DGGITQSPKYLFRKEGQNVTLSCEQNLNHDAMYWYRQDPGQGLRLIYYSQIVNDFQKGDIAEGYSVSREKKESFPLTVTSAQKNPTAFYLCASSIGQSNTEAFFGQGTRLTVV.